Sequencing of this T cell receptor beta chain was carried out in a study of blood T cells in healthy people across ages. This clonotype showed up many times. Germline V lookup: CDR1 SGHTA, CDR2 FQGNSA. V lost 1 base and J 10 bases, leaving 23 bases between the germline ends. The CDR3 covers 18 residues. A second PCR of 7 to 11 cycles used a sample-barcoded 5' primer and a J-beta primer mix. TCRdb analysed the 5' RACE reads with MiXCR anew, one entry per CDR3 protein. In the table there are around 900,000 distinct CDR3 sequences, about 30% of which are singletons. This sequence joins TRBV7-2 and TRBJ1-6; perhaps TRBD1 as D (5 bases). This clonotype was obtained from a woman older than 75 in good health. The sequenced sample was blood. The CDR3 DNA follows: TGTGCCAGCAGCTTAGACGCCCCCCTGGGGACGGCGGGGTCACCCCTCCACTTT. It specifies CASSLDAPLGTAGSPLHF.